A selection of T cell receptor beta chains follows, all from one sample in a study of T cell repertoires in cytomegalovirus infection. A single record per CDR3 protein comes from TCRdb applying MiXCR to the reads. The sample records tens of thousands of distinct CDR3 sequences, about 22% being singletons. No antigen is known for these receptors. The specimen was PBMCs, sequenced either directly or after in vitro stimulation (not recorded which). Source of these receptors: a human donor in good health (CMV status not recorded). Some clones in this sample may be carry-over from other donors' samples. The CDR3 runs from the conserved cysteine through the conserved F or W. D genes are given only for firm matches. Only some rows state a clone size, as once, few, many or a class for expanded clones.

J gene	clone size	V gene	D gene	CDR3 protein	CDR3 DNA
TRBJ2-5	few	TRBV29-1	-	CSAPTGETQYF	TGCAGCGCTCCGACGGGAGAGACCCAGTACTTC
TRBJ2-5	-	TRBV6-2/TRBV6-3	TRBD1	CASRRQGAETQYF	TGTGCCAGCAGAAGACAGGGGGCAGAGACCCAGTACTTC
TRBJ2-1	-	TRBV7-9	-	CASSLEEGVEKLF	TGTGCCAGCAGTCTCGAGGAGGGAGTTGAGAAGCTCTTC
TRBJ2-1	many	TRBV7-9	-	CASSFPGASYNEQFF	TGTGCCAGCAGCTTCCCCGGGGCCTCCTACAATGAGCAGTTCTTC
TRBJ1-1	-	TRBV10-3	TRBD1	CAISEWGQGTEAFF	TGTGCCATCAGTGAGTGGGGACAGGGCACTGAAGCTTTCTTT
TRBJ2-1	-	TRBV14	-	CASSQAGGYNEQFF	TGTGCCAGCAGCCAAGCTGGCGGCTACAATGAGCAGTTCTTC
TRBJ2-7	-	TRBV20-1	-	CSADSAGTRAEQYF	TGCAGTGCTGATTCCGCCGGGACACGCGCCGAGCAGTACTTC
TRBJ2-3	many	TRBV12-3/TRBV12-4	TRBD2	CASSIREGTPRSDTQYF	TGTGCCAGCAGCATCCGGGAGGGAACCCCGCGATCAGATACGCAGTATTTT
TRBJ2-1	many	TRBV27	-	CASSLGVLSYNEQFF	TGTGCCAGCAGCCTAGGAGTACTCTCCTACAATGAGCAGTTCTTC
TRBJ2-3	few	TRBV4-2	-	CASSQERDTDTQYF	TGTGCCAGCAGCCAAGAGCGGGACACAGATACGCAGTATTTT
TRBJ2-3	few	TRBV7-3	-	CASSLTPPDTQYF	TGTGCCAGCAGCTTAACCCCCCCAGATACGCAGTATTTT
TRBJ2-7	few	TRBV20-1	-	CSAIRGSYEQYF	TGCAGTGCTATAAGGGGTTCCTACGAGCAGTACTTC
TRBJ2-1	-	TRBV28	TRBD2	CASRKGTSGGNEQFF	TGTGCCAGCAGGAAGGGGACTAGCGGGGGGAATGAGCAGTTCTTC
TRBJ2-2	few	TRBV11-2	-	CASSLATRTGELFF	TGTGCCAGCAGCTTAGCGACGCGCACCGGGGAGCTGTTTTTT
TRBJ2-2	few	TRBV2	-	CASSPVEGGELFF	TGTGCCAGCAGTCCTGTGGAAGGCGGGGAGCTGTTTTTT
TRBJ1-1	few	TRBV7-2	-	CASSLSGTRQVAFF	TGTGCCAGCAGCTTATCCGGGACTAGACAAGTTGCTTTCTTT
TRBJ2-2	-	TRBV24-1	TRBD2	CATSDIAGGTGELFF	TGTGCCACCAGTGATATAGCGGGAGGAACCGGGGAGCTGTTTTTT
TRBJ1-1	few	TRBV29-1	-	CSVGDSLGSEAFF	TGCAGCGTTGGTGACAGCTTGGGTAGTGAAGCTTTCTTT
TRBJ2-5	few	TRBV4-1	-	CASSQMGEARETQYF	TGCGCCAGCAGCCAGATGGGGGAGGCCCGAGAGACCCAGTACTTC
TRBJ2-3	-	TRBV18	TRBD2	CASSPGSGSSTDTQYF	TGTGCCAGCTCACCAGGTAGCGGGAGTTCGACAGATACGCAGTATTTT
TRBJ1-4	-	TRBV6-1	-	CASSESYEKLFF	TGTGCCAGCAGTGAATCGTATGAAAAACTGTTTTTT
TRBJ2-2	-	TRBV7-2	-	CASSLGLGNTGELFF	TGTGCCAGCAGCTTAGGTTTAGGCAACACCGGGGAGCTGTTTTTT
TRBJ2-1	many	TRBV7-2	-	CASSLEVQVLEQFF	TGTGCCAGCAGCTTAGAGGTTCAGGTCCTTGAGCAGTTCTTC
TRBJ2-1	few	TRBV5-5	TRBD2	CASSLEAGDYNEQFF	TGTGCCAGCAGCTTGGAAGCGGGGGACTACAATGAGCAGTTCTTC
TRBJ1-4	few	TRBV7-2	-	CASSSRETNEKLFF	TGTGCCAGCAGCTCCCGGGAGACTAATGAAAAACTGTTTTTT
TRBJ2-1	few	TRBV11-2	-	CASSLLHTYNEQFF	TGTGCCAGCAGCTTATTACACACCTACAATGAGCAGTTCTTC
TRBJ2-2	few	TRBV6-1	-	CASTEGGGTGELFF	TGTGCCAGCACCGAGGGGGGTGGCACCGGGGAGCTGTTTTTT
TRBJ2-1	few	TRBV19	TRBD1	CASSSQGAGMLASYNEQFF	TGTGCCAGTAGCTCCCAGGGGGCGGGGATGCTAGCCTCCTACAATGAGCAGTTCTTC
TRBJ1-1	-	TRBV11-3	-	CASSWGGETEAFF	TGTGCCAGCAGCTGGGGTGGGGAGACTGAAGCTTTCTTT
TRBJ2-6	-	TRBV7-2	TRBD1	CASSFGQAGANVLTF	TGTGCCAGCAGCTTCGGACAGGCTGGGGCCAACGTCCTGACTTTC
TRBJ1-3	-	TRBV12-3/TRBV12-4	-	CASRSKGGSGNTIYF	TGTGCCAGCAGGTCTAAAGGGGGCTCTGGAAACACCATATATTTT
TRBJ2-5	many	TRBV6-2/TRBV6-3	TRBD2	CASSYFGLAQETQYF	TGTGCCAGCAGTTACTTCGGACTAGCGCAAGAGACCCAGTACTTC
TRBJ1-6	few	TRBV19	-	CASSTGQLSSYNSPLHF	TGTGCCAGTAGTACCGGACAGTTGAGCTCCTATAATTCACCCCTCCACTTT
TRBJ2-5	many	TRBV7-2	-	CASSFRGLETQYF	TGTGCCAGCAGCTTTCGCGGGCTAGAGACCCAGTACTTC
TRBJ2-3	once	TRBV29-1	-	CSVASTVTDTQYF	TGCAGCGTAGCCTCCACCGTCACAGATACGCAGTATTTT
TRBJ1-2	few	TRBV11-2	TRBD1	CASSHTGGDYGYTF	TGTGCCAGCAGCCATACAGGGGGGGACTATGGCTACACCTTC
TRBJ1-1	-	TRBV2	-	CASTKGQNTEAFF	TGTGCCAGTACCAAGGGCCAGAACACTGAAGCTTTCTTT
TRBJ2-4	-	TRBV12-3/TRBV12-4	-	CASSTTTIQYF	TGTGCCAGCAGTACGACCACTATTCAGTACTTC
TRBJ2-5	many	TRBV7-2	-	CASSFSSPRETQYF	TGTGCCAGCAGCTTTAGTTCCCCCAGAGAGACCCAGTACTTC
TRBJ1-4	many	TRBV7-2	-	CASSLGSLGRKLFF	TGTGCCAGCAGCTTAGGGTCCCTCGGACGAAAACTGTTTTTT
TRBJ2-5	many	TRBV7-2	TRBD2	CASSFPASGTETQYF	TGTGCCAGCAGCTTTCCGGCTAGCGGGACGGAGACCCAGTACTTC
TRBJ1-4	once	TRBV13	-	CASSSGTEDEKLFF	TGTGCCAGCAGCTCCGGGACGGAGGATGAAAAACTGTTTTTT
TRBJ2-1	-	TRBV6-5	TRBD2	CASSYFLAGGPGNEQFF	TGTGCCAGCAGTTACTTCTTAGCGGGAGGGCCAGGGAATGAGCAGTTCTTC
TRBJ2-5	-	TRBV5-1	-	CASEGTRGRETQYF	TGCGCCAGCGAGGGGACTCGGGGGCGTGAGACCCAGTACTTC
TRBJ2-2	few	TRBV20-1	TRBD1	CSARPGQGAGTGELFF	TGCAGTGCTAGACCGGGACAGGGGGCAGGCACCGGGGAGCTGTTTTTT
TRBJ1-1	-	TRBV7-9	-	CASSLEAGALNTEAFF	TGTGCCAGCAGCTTAGAGGCGGGGGCTCTAAACACTGAAGCTTTCTTT
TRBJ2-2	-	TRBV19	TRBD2	CASSITAGGNTGELFF	TGTGCCAGTAGTATTACAGCGGGAGGGAACACCGGGGAGCTGTTTTTT
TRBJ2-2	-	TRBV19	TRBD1	CASTNRDRVAYGELFF	TGTGCCAGTACTAATCGGGACAGGGTGGCGTACGGGGAGCTGTTTTTT
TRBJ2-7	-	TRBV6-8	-	CASSWGLEQYF	TGTGCCAGCAGTTGGGGTTTAGAGCAGTACTTC
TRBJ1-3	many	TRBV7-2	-	CASSFMDSGNTIYF	TGTGCCAGCAGCTTCATGGACTCTGGAAACACCATATATTTT
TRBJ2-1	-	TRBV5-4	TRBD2	CASSSPTSGRAPEQFF	TGTGCCAGCAGCTCACCGACTAGCGGGAGGGCCCCTGAGCAGTTCTTC
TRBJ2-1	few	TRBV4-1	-	CASSQGPRGGRSYNEQFF	TGCGCCAGCAGCCAAGGGCCGAGAGGGGGGCGCTCCTACAATGAGCAGTTCTTC
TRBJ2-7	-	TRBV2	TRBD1	CASSGDSNNEQYF	TGTGCCAGCAGTGGGGACAGCAACAACGAGCAGTACTTC
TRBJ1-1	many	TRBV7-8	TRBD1	CASSLQGLGSFF	TGTGCCAGCAGCCTACAGGGGTTGGGTTCTTTCTTT
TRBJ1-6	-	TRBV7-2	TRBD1	CASSLEGTGDSPLHF	TGTGCCAGCAGCTTAGAAGGGACAGGGGACTCACCCCTCCACTTT
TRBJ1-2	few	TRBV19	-	CASSIRAQGNYGYTF	TGTGCCAGTAGTATTCGAGCCCAGGGGAACTATGGCTACACCTTC
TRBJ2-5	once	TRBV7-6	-	CASGAAQETQYF	TGTGCCAGCGGAGCGGCTCAGGAGACCCAGTACTTC
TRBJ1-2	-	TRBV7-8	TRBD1	CASSFPGTAAYGYTF	TGTGCCAGCAGCTTTCCCGGGACAGCAGCCTATGGCTACACCTTC
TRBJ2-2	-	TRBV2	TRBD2	CASNLYGRSGGELFF	TGTGCCAGCAACTTATACGGGAGGAGTGGCGGGGAGCTGTTTTTT
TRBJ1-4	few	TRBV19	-	CASSIRWDTNEKLFF	TGTGCCAGTAGTATCCGTTGGGATACTAATGAAAAACTGTTTTTT